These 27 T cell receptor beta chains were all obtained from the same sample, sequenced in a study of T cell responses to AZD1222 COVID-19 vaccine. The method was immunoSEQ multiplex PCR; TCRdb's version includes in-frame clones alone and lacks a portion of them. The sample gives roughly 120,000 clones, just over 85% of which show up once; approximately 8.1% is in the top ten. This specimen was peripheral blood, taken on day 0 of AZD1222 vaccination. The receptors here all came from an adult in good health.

For the CDR3, the DNA is TGTGCCATTGGAGCGGGAGAGAGGGGCTATGGCTACACCTTC. This sequence encodes CAIGAGERGYGYTF. This rearrangement joins TRBV28 to TRBJ1-2, with D maybe TRBD1 (5 bases). V lost 10 bases and J 4 bases, leaving 19 bases between the germline ends. Germline CDR1 and CDR2: MDHEN and SYDVKM. The CDR3 covers 14 residues.

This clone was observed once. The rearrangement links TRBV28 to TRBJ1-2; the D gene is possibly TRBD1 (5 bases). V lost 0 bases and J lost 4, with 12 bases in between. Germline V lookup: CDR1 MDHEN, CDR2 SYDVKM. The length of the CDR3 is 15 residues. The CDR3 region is CASSLWDKLGYGYTF. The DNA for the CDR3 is TGTGCCAGCAGTTTATGGGACAAGTTGGGCTATGGCTACACCTTC.

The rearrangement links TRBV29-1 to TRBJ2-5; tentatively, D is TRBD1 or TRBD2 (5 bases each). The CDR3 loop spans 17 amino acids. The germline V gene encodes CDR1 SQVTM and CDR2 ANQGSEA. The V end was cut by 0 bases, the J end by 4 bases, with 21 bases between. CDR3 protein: CSVEDPGRGGRRETQYF. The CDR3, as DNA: TGCAGCGTTGAAGATCCCGGCCGGGGCGGGCGTCGAGAGACCCAGTACTTC.

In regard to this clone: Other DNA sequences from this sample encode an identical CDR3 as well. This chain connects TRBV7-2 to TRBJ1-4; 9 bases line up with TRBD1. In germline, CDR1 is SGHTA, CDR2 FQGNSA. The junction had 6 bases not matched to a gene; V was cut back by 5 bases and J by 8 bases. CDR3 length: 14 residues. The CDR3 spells CASSMGQGGEKLFF. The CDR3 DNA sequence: TGTGCCAGCAGCATGGGACAGGGTGGGGAAAAACTGTTTTTT.

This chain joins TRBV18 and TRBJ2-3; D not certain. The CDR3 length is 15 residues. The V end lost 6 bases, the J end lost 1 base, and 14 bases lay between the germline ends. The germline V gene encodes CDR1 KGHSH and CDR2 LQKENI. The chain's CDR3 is CASSGWQGGTDTQYF. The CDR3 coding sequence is TGTGCCAGCTCGGGCTGGCAAGGAGGCACAGATACGCAGTATTTT.

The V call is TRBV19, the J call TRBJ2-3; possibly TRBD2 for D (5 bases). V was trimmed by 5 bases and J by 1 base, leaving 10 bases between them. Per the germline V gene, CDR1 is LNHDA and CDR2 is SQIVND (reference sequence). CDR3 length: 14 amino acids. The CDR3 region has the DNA TGTGCCAGTAGTCGGGATGAGGGCACAGATACGCAGTATTTT. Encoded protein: CASSRDEGTDTQYF.

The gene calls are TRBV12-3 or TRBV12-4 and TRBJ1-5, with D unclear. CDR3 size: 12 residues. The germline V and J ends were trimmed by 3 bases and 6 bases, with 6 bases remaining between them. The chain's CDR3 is CASSFGSQPQHF. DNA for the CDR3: TGTGCCAGCAGTTTTGGTAGTCAGCCCCAGCATTTT.

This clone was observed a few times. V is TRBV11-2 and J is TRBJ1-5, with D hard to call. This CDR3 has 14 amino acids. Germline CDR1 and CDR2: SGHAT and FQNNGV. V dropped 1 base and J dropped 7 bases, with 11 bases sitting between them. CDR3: CASSLGSNAQPQHF. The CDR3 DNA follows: TGTGCCAGCAGCTTAGGATCCAACGCCCAGCCCCAGCATTTT. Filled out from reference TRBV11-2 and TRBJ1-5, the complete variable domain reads EAGVAQSPRYKIIEKRQSVAFWCNPISGHATLYWYQQILGQGPKLLIQFQNNGVVDDSQLPKDRFSAERLKGVDSTLKIQPAKLEDSAVYLCASSLGSNAQPQHFGDGTRLSIL.

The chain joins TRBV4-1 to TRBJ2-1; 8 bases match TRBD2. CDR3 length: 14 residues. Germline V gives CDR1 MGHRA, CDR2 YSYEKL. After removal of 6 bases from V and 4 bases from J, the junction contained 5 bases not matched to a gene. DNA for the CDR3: TGCGCCAGCAGTCTTAGCGGGACTTACAATGAGCAGTTCTTC. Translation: CASSLSGTYNEQFF.

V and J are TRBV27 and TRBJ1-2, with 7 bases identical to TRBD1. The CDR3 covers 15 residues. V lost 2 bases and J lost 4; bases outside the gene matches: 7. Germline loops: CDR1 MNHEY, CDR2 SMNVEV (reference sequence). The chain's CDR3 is CASSLDGQGGYGYTF. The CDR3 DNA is TGTGCCAGCAGTTTAGATGGGCAGGGGGGCTATGGCTACACCTTC.

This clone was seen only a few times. This CDR3 reads CASSPSGGAQDTQYF. The CDR3 coding sequence is TGTGCCAGCAGCCCCAGCGGGGGGGCCCAAGATACGCAGTATTTT. V and J are TRBV5-4 and TRBJ2-3; 10 positions match TRBD2. The V gene's germline CDR1 is SGHNT and CDR2 YYREEE (reference sequence). This CDR3 has 15 residues. After removal of 4 bases from V and 5 bases from J, the junction contained 7 bases not matched to a gene. Full variable domain (missing parts from reference TRBV5-4 and TRBJ2-3): ETGVTQSPTHLIKTRGQQVTLRCSSQSGHNTVSWYQQALGQGPQFIFQYYREEENGRGNFPPRFSGLQFPNYSSELNVNALELDDSALYLCASSPSGGAQDTQYFGPGTRLTVL.

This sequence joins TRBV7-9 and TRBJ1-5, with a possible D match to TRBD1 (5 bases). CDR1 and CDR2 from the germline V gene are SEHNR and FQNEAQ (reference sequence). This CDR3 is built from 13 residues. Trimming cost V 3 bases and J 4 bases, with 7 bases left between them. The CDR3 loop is CASSFAGNQPQHF. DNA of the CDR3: TGTGCCAGCAGCTTTGCAGGGAATCAGCCCCAGCATTTT.

This CDR3 reads CASSPSKAEEQYF. The CDR3, as DNA: TGTGCCAGCTCACCTTCCAAGGCGGAAGAGCAGTACTTC. The V and J genes are TRBV18 and TRBJ2-7, with unresolved D. The germline CDR1 and CDR2 sequences are KGHSH and LQKENI. Trimming cost V 3 bases and J 7 bases, with 13 bases left between them. The CDR3 contains 13 residues.

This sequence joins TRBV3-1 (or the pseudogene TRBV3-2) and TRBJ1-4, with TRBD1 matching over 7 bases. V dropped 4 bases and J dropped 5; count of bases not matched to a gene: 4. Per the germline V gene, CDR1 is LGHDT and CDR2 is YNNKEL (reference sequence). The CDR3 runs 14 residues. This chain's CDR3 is CASSRRQGNEKLFF. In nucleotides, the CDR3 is TGTGCCAGCAGCCGTCGACAGGGAAATGAAAAACTGTTTTTT.

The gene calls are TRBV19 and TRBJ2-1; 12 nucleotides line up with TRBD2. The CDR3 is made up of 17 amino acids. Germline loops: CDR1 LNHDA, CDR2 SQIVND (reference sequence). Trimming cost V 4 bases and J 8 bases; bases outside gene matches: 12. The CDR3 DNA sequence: TGTGCCAGTAGTACTTACCCCCTAGCGGGAGGGGCCGATGAGCAGTTCTTC. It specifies CASSTYPLAGGADEQFF.

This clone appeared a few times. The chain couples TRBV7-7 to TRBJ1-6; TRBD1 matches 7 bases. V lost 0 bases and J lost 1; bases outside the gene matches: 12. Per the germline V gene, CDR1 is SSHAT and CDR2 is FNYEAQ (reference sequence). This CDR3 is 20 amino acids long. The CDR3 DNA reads TGTGCCAGCAGCTTAGCGGGAACAGGGGTGGCGGGGTCCTATAATTCACCCCTCCACTTT. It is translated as CASSLAGTGVAGSYNSPLHF.

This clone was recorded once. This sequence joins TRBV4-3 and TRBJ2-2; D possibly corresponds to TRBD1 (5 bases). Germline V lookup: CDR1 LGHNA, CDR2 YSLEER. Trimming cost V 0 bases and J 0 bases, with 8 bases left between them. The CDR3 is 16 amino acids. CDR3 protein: CASSQDQGANTGELFF. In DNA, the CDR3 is TGCGCCAGCAGCCAAGACCAAGGGGCGAACACCGGGGAGCTGTTTTTT.

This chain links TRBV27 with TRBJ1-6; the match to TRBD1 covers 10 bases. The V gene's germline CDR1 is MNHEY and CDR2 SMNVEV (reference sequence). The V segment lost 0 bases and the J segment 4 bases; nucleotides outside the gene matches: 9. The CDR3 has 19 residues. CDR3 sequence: CASSLSVPGTGVYNSPLHF. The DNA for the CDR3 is TGTGCCAGCAGTTTATCGGTACCCGGGACAGGGGTTTATAATTCACCCCTCCACTTT.

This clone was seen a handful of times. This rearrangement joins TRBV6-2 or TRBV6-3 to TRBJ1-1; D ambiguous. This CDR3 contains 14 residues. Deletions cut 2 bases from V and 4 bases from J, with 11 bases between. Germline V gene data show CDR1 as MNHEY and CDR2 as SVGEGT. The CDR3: CASSYTNFSTEAFF. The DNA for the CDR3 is TGTGCCAGCAGTTACACTAATTTTTCCACTGAAGCTTTCTTT.

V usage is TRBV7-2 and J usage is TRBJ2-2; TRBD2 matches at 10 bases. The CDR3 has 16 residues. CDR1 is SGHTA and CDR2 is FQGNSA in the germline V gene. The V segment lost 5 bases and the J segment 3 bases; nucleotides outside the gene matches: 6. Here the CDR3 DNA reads TGTGCCAGCAGCCCGGGAGCGGGGGGGCACACCGGGGAGCTGTTTTTT. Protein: CASSPGAGGHTGELFF.

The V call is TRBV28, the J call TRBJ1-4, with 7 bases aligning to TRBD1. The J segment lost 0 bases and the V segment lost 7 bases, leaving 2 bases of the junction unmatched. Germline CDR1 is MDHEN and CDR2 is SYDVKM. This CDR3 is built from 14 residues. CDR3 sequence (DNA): TGTGCCAGCAAGGGGGCAGCAACTAATGAAAAACTGTTTTTT. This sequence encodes CASKGAATNEKLFF.

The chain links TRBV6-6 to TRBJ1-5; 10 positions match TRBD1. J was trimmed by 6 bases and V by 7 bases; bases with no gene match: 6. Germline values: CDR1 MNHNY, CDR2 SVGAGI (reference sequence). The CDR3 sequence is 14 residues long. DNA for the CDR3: TGTGCCAGCACCCTACGGGACAGGGGTCAGCCCCAGCATTTT. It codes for CASTLRDRGQPQHF.

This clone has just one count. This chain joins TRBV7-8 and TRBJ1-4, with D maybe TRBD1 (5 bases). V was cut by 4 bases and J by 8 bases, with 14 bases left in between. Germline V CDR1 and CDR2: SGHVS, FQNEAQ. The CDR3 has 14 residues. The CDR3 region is CASSSGTASEKLFF. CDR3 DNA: TGTGCCAGCAGCTCCGGGACTGCAAGCGAAAAACTGTTTTTT.

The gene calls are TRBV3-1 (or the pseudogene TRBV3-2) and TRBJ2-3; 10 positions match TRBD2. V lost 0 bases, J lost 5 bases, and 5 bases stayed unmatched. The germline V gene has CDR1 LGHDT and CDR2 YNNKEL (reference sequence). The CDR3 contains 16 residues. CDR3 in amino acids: CASSQEGRLAGDTQYF. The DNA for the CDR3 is TGTGCCAGCAGCCAAGAGGGGAGACTAGCGGGAGATACGCAGTATTTT.

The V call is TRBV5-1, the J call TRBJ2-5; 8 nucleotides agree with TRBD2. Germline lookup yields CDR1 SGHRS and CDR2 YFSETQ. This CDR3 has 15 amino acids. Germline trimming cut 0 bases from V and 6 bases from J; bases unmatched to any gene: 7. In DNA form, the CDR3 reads TGCGCCAGCAGCTTGGTGGTAGCGGGGACCCAGACCCAGTACTTC. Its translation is CASSLVVAGTQTQYF.

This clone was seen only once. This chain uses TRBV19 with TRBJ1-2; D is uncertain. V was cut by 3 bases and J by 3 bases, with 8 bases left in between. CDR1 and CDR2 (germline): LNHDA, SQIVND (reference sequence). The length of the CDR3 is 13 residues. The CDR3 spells CASSMRQDYGYTF. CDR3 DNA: TGTGCCAGTAGTATGCGGCAGGACTATGGCTACACCTTC.

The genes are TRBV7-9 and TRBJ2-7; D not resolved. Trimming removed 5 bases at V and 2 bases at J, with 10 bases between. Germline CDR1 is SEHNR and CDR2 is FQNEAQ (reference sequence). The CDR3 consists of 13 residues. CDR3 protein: CASSPPSAYEQYF. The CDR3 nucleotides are TGTGCCAGCAGCCCCCCCTCGGCCTACGAGCAGTACTTC.